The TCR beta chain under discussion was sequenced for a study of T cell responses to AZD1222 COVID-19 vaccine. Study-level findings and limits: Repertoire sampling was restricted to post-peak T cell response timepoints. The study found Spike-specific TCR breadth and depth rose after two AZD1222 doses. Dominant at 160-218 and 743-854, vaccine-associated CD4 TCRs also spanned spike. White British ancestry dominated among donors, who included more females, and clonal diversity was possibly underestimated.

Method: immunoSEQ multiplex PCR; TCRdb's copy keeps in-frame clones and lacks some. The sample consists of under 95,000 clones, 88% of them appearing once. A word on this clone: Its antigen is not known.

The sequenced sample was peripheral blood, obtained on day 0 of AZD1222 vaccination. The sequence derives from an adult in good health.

The DNA of the CDR3 is TGTGCCAGCAGTATGGCGCGAAAGGGCGGTGAGACCCAGTACTTC. Encoded protein: CASSMARKGGETQYF. The chain carries TRBV6-5 and TRBJ2-5; D ambiguous. V lost 5 bases and J 5 bases, leaving 18 bases between the germline ends. The CDR3 spans 15 residues. Germline V gene sequence: CDR1 MNHEY, CDR2 SVGAGI.